This T cell receptor (beta chain) comes out of a study of blood T cell repertoires in COVID-19. Clones were sequenced by immunoSEQ multiplex PCR, and TCRdb holds only the in-frame ones, with some missing. The sample includes 150,000 to 200,000 clones, roughly four fifths of them seen just once. Germline CDR1 reads MDHEN; CDR2 reads SYDVKM. The CDR3 consists of 14 residues. V was pared by 6 bases and J by 1 base, with 6 bases of the junction left unmatched. The clonotype originates from a man between 60 and 75 years old with active or convalescent COVID-19. The source material was peripheral blood. The chain links TRBV28 to TRBJ2-7; 7 bases are a match to TRBD1. The CDR3: CASSTGTASYEQYF. CDR3 bases: TGTGCCAGCAGCACCGGGACAGCATCCTACGAGCAGTACTTC.